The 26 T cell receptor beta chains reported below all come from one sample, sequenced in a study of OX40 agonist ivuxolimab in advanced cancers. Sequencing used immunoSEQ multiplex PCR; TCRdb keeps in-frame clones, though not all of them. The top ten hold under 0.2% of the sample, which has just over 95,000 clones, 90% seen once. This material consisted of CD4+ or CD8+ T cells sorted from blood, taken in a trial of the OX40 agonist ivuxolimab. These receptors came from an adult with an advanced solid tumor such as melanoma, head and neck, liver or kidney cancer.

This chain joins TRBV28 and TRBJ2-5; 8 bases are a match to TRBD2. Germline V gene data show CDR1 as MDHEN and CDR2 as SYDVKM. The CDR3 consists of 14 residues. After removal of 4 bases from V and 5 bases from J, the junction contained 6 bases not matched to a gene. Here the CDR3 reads CASSYPSGFETQYF. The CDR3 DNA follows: TGTGCCAGCAGTTACCCTAGCGGGTTCGAGACCCAGTACTTC.

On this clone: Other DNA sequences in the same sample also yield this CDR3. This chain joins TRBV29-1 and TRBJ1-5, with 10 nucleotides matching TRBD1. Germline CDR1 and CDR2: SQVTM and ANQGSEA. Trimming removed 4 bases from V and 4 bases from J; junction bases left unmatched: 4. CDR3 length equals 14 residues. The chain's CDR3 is CSVGDRGSNQPQHF. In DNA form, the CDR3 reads TGCAGCGTTGGGGACAGGGGAAGTAATCAGCCCCAGCATTTT. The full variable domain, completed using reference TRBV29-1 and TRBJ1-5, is SAVISQKPSRDICQRGTSLTIQCQVDSQVTMMFWYRQQPGQSLTLIATANQGSEATYESGFVIDKFPISRPNLTFSTLTVSNMSPEDSSIYLCSVGDRGSNQPQHFGDGTRLSIL.

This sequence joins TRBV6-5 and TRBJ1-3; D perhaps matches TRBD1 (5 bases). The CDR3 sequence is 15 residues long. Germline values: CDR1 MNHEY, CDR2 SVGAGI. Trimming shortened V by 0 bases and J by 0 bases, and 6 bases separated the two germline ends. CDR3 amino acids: CASSYSGGSGNTIYF. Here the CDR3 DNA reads TGTGCCAGCAGTTACTCGGGGGGCTCTGGAAACACCATATATTTT.

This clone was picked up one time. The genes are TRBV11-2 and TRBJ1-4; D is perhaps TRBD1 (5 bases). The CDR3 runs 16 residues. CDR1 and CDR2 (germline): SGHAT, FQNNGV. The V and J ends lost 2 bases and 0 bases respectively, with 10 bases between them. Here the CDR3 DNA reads TGTGCCAGCAGCTTATACGGGGGTGCAACTAATGAAAAACTGTTTTTT. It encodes CASSLYGGATNEKLFF. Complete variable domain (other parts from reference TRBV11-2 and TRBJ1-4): EAGVAQSPRYKIIEKRQSVAFWCNPISGHATLYWYQQILGQGPKLLIQFQNNGVVDDSQLPKDRFSAERLKGVDSTLKIQPAKLEDSAVYLCASSLYGGATNEKLFFGSGTQLSVL.

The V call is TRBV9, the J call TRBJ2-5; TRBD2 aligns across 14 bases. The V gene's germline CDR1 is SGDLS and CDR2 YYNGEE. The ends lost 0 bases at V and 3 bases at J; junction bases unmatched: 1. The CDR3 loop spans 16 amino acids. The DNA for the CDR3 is TGTGCCAGCAGCGTAGAGGGACTAGCGGGAGAAGAGACCCAGTACTTC. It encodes CASSVEGLAGEETQYF.

The CDR3 protein is CASSRSNTGELFF. The CDR3 coding sequence is TGTGCCAGCAGTCGGTCGAACACCGGGGAGCTGTTTTTT. The rearrangement joins TRBV28 to TRBJ2-2; D not certain. In germline, CDR1 is MDHEN, CDR2 SYDVKM. V was clipped by 5 bases and J by 0 bases, with 4 bases between them. This CDR3 contains 13 residues.

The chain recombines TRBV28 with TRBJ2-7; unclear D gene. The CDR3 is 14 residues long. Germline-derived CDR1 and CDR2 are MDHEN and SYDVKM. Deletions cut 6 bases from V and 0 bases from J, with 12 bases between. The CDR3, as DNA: TGTGCCAGCAGACCACCCGGCAGCTCCTACGAGCAGTACTTC. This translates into CASRPPGSSYEQYF. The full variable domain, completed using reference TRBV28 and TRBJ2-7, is DVKVTQSSRYLVKRTGEKVFLECVQDMDHENMFWYRQDPGLGLRLIYFSYDVKMKEKGDIPEGYSVSREKKERFSLILESASTNQTSMYLCASRPPGSSYEQYFGPGTRLTVT.

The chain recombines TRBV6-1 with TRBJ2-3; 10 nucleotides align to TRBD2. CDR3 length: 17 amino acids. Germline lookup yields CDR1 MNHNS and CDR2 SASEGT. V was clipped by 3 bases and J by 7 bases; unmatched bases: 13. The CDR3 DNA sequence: TGTGCCAGCAGTGACGAGAACCTAGCGGGAGTTCTACATACGCAGTATTTT. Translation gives CASSDENLAGVLHTQYF.

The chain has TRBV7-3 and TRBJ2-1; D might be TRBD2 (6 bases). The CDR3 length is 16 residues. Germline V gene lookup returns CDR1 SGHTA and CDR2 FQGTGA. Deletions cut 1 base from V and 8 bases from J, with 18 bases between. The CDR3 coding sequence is TGTGCCAGCAGCTTAAGGCGGGGACCTTCCGGGGATGAGCAGTTCTTC. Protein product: CASSLRRGPSGDEQFF.

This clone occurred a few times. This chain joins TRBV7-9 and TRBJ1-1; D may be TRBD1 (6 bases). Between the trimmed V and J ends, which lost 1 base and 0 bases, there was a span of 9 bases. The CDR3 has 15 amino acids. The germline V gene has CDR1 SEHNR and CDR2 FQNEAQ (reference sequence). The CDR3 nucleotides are TGTGCCAGCAGCTTAGGTACAGGGCTGAACACTGAAGCTTTCTTT. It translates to CASSLGTGLNTEAFF.

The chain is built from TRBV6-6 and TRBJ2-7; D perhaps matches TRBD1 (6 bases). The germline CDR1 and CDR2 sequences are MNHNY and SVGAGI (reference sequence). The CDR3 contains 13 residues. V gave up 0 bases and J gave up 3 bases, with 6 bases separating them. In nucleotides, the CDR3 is TGTGCCAGCAGTTACTCGGACAGCTACGAGCAGTACTTC. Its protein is CASSYSDSYEQYF.

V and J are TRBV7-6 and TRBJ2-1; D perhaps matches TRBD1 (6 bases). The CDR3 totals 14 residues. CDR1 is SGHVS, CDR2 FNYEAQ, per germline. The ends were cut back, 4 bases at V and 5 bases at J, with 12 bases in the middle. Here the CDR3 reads CASSSGQPNNEQFF. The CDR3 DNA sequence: TGTGCCAGCAGCTCCGGACAGCCCAACAATGAGCAGTTCTTC.

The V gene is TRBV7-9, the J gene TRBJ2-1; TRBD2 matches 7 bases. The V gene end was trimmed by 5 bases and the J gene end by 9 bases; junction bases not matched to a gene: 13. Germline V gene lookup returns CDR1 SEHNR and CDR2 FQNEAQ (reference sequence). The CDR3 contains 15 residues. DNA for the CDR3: TGTGCCAGCAGCCCATCGGGGGAGGGCCATGGTGAGCAGTTCTTC. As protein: CASSPSGEGHGEQFF. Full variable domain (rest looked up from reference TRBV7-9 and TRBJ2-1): DTGVSQNPRHKITKRGQNVTFRCDPISEHNRLYWYRQTLGQGPEFLTYFQNEAQLEKSRLLSDRFSAERPKGSFSTLEIQRTEQGDSAMYLCASSPSGEGHGEQFFGPGTRLTVL.

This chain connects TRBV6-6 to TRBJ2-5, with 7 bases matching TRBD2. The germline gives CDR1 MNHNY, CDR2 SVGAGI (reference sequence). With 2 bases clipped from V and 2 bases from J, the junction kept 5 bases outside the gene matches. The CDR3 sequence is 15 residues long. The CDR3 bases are TGTGCCAGCAGTTACGGGGGGGTGATTCAAGAGACCCAGTACTTC. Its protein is CASSYGGVIQETQYF.

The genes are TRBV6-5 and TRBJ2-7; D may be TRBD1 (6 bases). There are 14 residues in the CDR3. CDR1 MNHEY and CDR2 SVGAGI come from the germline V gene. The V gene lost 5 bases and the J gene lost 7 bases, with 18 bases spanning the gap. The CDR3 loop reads CASSTQGGWTEQYF. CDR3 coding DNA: TGTGCCAGCAGTACCCAAGGGGGTTGGACTGAGCAGTACTTC.

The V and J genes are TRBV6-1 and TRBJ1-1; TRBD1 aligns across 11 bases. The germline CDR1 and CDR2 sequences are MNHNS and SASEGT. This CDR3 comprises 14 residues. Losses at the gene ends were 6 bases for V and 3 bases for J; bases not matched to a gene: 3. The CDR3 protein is CASSLDRGHTEAFF. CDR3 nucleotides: TGTGCCAGCAGCTTGGACAGGGGGCACACTGAAGCTTTCTTT.

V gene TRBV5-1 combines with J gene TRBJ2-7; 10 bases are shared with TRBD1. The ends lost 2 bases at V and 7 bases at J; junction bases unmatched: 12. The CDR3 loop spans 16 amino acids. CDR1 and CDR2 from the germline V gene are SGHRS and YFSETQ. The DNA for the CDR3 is TGCGCCAGCAGCTTAAATCCCCAGGGACAGGGGAGGGAGCAGTACTTC. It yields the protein CASSLNPQGQGREQYF.

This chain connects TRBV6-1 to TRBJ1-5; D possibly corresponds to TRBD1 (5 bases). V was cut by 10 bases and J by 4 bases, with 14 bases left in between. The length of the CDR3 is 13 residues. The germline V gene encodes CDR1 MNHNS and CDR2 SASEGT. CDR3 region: CATWGKQNQPQHF. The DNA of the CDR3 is TGTGCCACTTGGGGGAAACAAAATCAGCCCCAGCATTTT.

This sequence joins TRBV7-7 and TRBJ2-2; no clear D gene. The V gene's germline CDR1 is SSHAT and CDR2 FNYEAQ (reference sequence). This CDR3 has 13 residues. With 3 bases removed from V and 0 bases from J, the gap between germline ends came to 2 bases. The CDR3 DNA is TGTGCCAGCAGCTTCGCGAACACCGGGGAGCTGTTTTTT. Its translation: CASSFANTGELFF.

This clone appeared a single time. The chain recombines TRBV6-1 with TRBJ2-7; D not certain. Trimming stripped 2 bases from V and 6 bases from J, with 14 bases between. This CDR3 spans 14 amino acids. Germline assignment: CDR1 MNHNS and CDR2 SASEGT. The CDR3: CASSEYGSPGEQYF. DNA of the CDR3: TGTGCCAGCAGTGAATATGGCTCGCCAGGCGAGCAGTACTTC.

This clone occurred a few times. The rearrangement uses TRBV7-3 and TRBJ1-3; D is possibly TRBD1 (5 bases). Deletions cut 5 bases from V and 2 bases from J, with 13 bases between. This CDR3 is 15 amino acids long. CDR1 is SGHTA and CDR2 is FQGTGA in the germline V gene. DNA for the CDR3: TGTGCCAGCAGCAGACTCCAGGGAGCTGGAAACACCATATATTTT. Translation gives CASSRLQGAGNTIYF.

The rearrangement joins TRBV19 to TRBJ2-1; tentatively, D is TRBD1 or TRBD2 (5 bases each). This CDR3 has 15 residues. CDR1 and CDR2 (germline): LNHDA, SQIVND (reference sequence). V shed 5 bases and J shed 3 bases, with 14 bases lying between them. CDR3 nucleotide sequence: TGTGCCAGTAGTTACGAGGGACGCAACTACAATGAGCAGTTCTTC. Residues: CASSYEGRNYNEQFF.

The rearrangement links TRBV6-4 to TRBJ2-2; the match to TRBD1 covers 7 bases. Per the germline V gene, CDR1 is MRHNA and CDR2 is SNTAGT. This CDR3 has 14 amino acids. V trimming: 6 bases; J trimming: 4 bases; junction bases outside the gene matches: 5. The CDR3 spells CASRITGVTGELFF. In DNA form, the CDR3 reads TGTGCCAGCAGAATCACAGGGGTCACCGGGGAGCTGTTTTTT.

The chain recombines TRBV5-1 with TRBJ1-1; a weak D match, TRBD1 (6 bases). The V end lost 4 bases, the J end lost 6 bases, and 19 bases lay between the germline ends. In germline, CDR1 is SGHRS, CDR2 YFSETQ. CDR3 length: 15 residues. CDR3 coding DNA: TGCGCCAGCAGCATAATAGGGGGGAGGTTTGCTGAAGCTTTCTTT. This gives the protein CASSIIGGRFAEAFF.

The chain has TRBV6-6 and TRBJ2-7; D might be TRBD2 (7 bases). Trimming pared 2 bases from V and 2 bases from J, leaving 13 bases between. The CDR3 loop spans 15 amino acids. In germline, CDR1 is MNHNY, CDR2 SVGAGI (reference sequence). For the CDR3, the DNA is TGTGCCAGCAGTTACGGGGGGGCCTTGACCTACGAGCAGTACTTC. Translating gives CASSYGGALTYEQYF.

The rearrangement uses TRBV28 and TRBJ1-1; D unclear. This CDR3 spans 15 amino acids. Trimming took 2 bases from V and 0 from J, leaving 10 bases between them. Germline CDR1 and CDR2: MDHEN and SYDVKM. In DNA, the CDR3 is TGTGCCAGCAGTTTAGAGCGGACGGTGAACACTGAAGCTTTCTTT. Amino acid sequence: CASSLERTVNTEAFF.